Below, 13 T cell receptor beta chains from the same sample are listed, as sequenced in a study of human CD8 memory T cell subsets (dated by TCRdb to 2018 to 2020). TCRdb names NextSeq 550 as the instrument used. A Human TCR Profiling Kit was used to prepare UMI-labeled 5' RACE TCRbeta libraries. TCRdb reprocessed the reads and provides one entry for every CDR3 protein sequence; no DNA is given. The table of this sample itemizes fewer than 7,500 distinct CDR3 sequences. The top ten clones comprise 20% to 25% of the sample. Progenitor exhausted-like memory CD8+ T cells (TPEX) were defined as CCR7+ PD-1+ TIGIT+ early differentiated memory cells with dysfunctional, exhausted-like traits. The sample taken for sequencing was CD8+ T cells from PBMCs. These receptor sequences come from a human donor in good health.

V usage is TRBV19 and J usage is TRBJ2-3; TCRdb's D gene call, TRBD2, goes unchecked for lack of DNA. The germline CDR1 and CDR2 sequences are LNHDA and SQIVND (reference sequence). The CDR3 consists of 14 residues. CDR3 sequence: CASSLGPRADTQYF.

The chain joins TRBV5-1 to TRBJ2-5; TCRdb's D call, TRBD1, is unchecked because there is no DNA. Per germline, CDR1 SGHRS and CDR2 YFSETQ. The length of the CDR3 is 15 residues. The CDR3 loop is CASSPWAGHQETQYF. The full variable domain, with the rest looked up from reference TRBV5-1 and TRBJ2-5, is KAGVTQTPRYLIKTRGQQVTLSCSPISGHRSVSWYQQTPGQGLQFLFEYFSETQRNKGNFPGRFSGRQFSNSRSEMNVSTLELGDSALYLCASSPWAGHQETQYFGPGTRLLVL.

This chain uses TRBV27 with TRBJ2-1; TCRdb gives TRBD2 as the D gene, but with no DNA this cannot be confirmed. Germline CDR1 is MNHEY and CDR2 is SMNVEV (reference sequence). This CDR3 is built from 16 residues. CDR3 in amino acids: CASSLRLAGLYNEQFF.

By frequency, this clonotype is large. The chain uses TRBV7-2 and TRBJ2-7; the TRBD2 assignment by TCRdb is unverifiable without DNA. This CDR3 contains 15 residues. Per germline, CDR1 SGHTA and CDR2 FQGNSA. CDR3 residues: CASSLGLAGPYEQYF.

This clonotype is called medium-sized based on its frequency. The V gene is TRBV28, the J gene TRBJ1-5; TCRdb gives TRBD1 as the D gene, but with no DNA this cannot be confirmed. The V gene's germline CDR1 is MDHEN and CDR2 SYDVKM. The CDR3 spans 13 residues. CDR3 residues: CASSLGHNQPQHF.

This clonotype is called medium-sized based on its frequency. The rearrangement uses TRBV20-1 and TRBJ2-7. The CDR3 length is 12 residues. Per germline, CDR1 DFQATT and CDR2 SNEGSKA (reference sequence). The CDR3: CSAGEQSYEQYF.

According to its frequency, this clonotype is medium-sized. J is TRBJ2-1 and V is TRBV28; TCRdb lists TRBD2, though no DNA is available to test this call. The CDR3 contains 16 residues. The V gene's germline CDR1 is MDHEN and CDR2 SYDVKM. The CDR3 protein is CASSLVAGRAKDEQFF.

J is TRBJ1-6 and V is TRBV7-6; the D gene TCRdb calls, TRBD1, cannot be checked with no DNA. The germline gives CDR1 SGHVS, CDR2 FNYEAQ. This CDR3 has 16 amino acids. The chain's CDR3 is CASSLSGTANNSPLHF.

The V gene is TRBV15, the J gene TRBJ1-1. This CDR3 is 14 amino acids long. CDR1 LNHNV and CDR2 YYDKDF come from the germline V gene (reference sequence). CDR3 residues: CATSTEGRYTEAFF.

The V call is TRBV4-2, the J call TRBJ2-1; the TCRdb D gene call, TRBD2, has no DNA to confirm it. Germline loops: CDR1 LGHNA, CDR2 YNFKEQ. This CDR3 spans 15 amino acids. The CDR3 loop is CASSQRGASPGEQFF.

This sequence joins TRBV16 and TRBJ1-1. This CDR3 comprises 11 residues. Germline CDR1 is KGHSY and CDR2 is FQNENV. This CDR3 is CASSQSGEAFF.

The gene calls are TRBV11-2 and TRBJ2-5; TCRdb designates TRBD1, a call that cannot be tested without DNA. Germline V gene sequence: CDR1 SGHAT, CDR2 FQNNGV. The CDR3 is made up of 15 amino acids. CDR3 loop: CASSSSGRGQETQYF. Full variable domain (rest looked up from reference TRBV11-2 and TRBJ2-5): EAGVAQSPRYKIIEKRQSVAFWCNPISGHATLYWYQQILGQGPKLLIQFQNNGVVDDSQLPKDRFSAERLKGVDSTLKIQPAKLEDSAVYLCASSSSGRGQETQYFGPGTRLLVL.

J is TRBJ2-1 and V is TRBV5-1. The CDR3 runs 13 residues. The germline V gene encodes CDR1 SGHRS and CDR2 YFSETQ. This CDR3 is CASSGGLQNEQFF.